This T cell receptor (beta chain) was recorded in a study of blood T cells in healthy people across ages. Study information: About one barcoded beta molecule was captured per two T cells (by template switching). Study-wide results and limits: Older age went with lower TCR beta diversity per million T cells, in a roughly linear way. Compared with aged donors, long-lived donors showed fewer expanded clones, suggesting selection.

It was with a sample-barcoded 5' primer and a J-beta primer mix that a second PCR of about 7 to 12 cycles was run. TCRdb re-called the 5' RACE reads through MiXCR, storing one row per CDR3 protein. The sample has about 970,000 distinct CDR3 sequences, 51% seen once; the top ten hold 20% to 25%. The CDR3 covers 14 residues. V lost 4 bases and J 14 bases, leaving 18 bases between the germline ends. From germline, CDR1 is SGHTA and CDR2 FQGNSA. This clonotype was detected a few times. Its target is not known. This clonotype was sampled from a woman aged 55-69 years in good health. The chain links TRBV7-2 to TRBJ1-6, with D maybe TRBD1 (5 bases). Sequencing input: blood. The DNA for the CDR3 is TGTGCCAGCAGCTCCCGCCGTGGGGCGGGAACCCTCCACTTT. It translates to CASSSRRGAGTLHF.